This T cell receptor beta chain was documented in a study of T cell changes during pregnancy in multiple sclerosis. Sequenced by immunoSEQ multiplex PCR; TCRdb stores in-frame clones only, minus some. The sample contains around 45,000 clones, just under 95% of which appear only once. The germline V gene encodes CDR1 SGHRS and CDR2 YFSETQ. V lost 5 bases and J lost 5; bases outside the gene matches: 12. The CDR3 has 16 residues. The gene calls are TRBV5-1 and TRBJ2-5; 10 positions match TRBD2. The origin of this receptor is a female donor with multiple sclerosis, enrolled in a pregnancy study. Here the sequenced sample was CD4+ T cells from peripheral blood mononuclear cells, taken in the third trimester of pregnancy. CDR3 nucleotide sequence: TGCGCCAGCAGATGGCTAGCGGGAGTCAATGAGGAGACCCAGTACTTC. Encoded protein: CASRWLAGVNEETQYF.